Described below is a single T cell receptor (beta chain) sequence and its context. This clone was seen a single time. Its antigen is still unknown. Qualities for individual bases were not recorded, and no much larger clone is one base off. This specimen belongs to a study of blood T cell repertoires in COVID-19 (dated by TCRdb to 2020 to 2021). Background on the whole study: Samples from collaborators originated in the United States, Italy and Spain and spanned both the acute and convalescent phases of COVID-19. The prospective study material was composed of cDNA or gDNA derived from T cells, B-cell-depleted T cells, or PBMCs. Subjects who had been exposed to COVID-19, were actively infected with it, or had recovered from it provided the deeply sampled blood TCRbeta repertoires that made up the dataset. The repertoires were made available in a free public database intended to serve as a resource for research on the immune response to SARS-CoV-2. The samples were drawn from the first 160 participants of the ongoing ImmuneRACE study and from some 1,300 subjects provided by 6 global collaborators. A de-identified subject ID, COVID-19 status, age in years and sex were almost always included in the sample metadata. Where available, HLA class I and class II types were obtained from metadata supplied by the sample provider rather than from assay-based typing.

The CDR3 runs 17 amino acids, cysteine and phenylalanine included. Just the 51-base CDR3 DNA is kept, in frame starting at base 1. V is pared back by 2 bases and J by 0 bases, with 11 bases lying between the germline termini. CDR1 and CDR2 were assigned from the germline V gene (reference sequence) as LGHDT and YNNKEL. What the research found in general, with its limitations: The amount of clinical and demographic metadata varied by source and participant and was provided uncurated.

Each collaborating institution followed its own protocols to collect whole blood in K2EDTA tubes. For TCRbeta analysis, collaborators shipped samples as frozen whole blood, isolated PBMCs, or DNA extracted from either of those sample types. The immunoSEQ Assay, a bias-controlled multiplex PCR, was used to amplify TCRbeta CDR3 regions from genomic DNA. Per the source publication's procedure: The number of nucleated cells in each sample was estimated by amplification of reference gene primers within the assay. To quantify the absolute abundance of each unique TCRbeta CDR3 rearrangement, sequence reads were collapsed and filtered. Productive Simpson clonality was computed per sample as the square root of Simpson's diversity index over productive rearrangements. Held by TCRdb, this immuneACCESS table contains in-frame sequences only and omits some clones. Under half of the omission traces to an unresolved V gene where checked; the cause of the rest is unknown. V and J calls and clone size are given by that table; D and trimming were obtained from the DNA. The sample profile shows 110,000 or so clones; over 80% of them were found once. In total, the top ten clones hold approximately 4.3% of the sample.

Sequenced material: peripheral blood. This clonotype was sampled from a woman aged 45 to 65 with acute or convalescent COVID-19. Rearrangement joined TRBV3-1 (or the pseudogene TRBV3-2) to TRBJ1-6; perhaps TRBD1 is the D gene, with 5 bases matching. In nucleotides, the sequence is TGTGCCAGCAGCCAAAAGGGACTGAGCTCCTATAATTCACCCCTCCACTTT. Its translation reads: CASSQKGLSSYNSPLHF.